A selection of T cell receptor beta chains follows, all from one sample in a study of a mutant IDH1 vaccine in newly diagnosed glioma. These receptors' targets are unknown. Clones were sequenced by immunoSEQ multiplex PCR, and TCRdb holds only the in-frame ones, with some missing. The data contain about 94,000 clones, roughly nine tenths of them seen just once; the ten biggest clones take up approximately 0.8%. The material was PBMCs, obtained from a glioma patient whose treatment included an IDH1 peptide vaccine. The receptors come from a woman in her fifties or sixties with glioma. Each CDR3 is given with its conserved first and last residue. D genes are given only for firm matches. A clone size is listed for some rows: how often the clone was seen (once, few, many), or a class if it is expanded.

V	J	D	size	CDR3	DNA
TRBV2	TRBJ2-1	TRBD2	.	CASSEFGTSINEQFF	TGTGCCAGCAGTGAATTCGGGACTAGCATCAATGAGCAGTTCTTC
TRBV7-8	TRBJ1-1	.	.	CASSPVHTEAFF	TGTGCCAGCAGCCCGGTACACACTGAAGCTTTCTTT
TRBV30	TRBJ2-1	TRBD2	.	CAWSPLGGVEAVCDEQFF	TGTGCCTGGAGTCCGCTGGGGGGGGTCGAAGCGGTGTGCGATGAGCAGTTCTTC
TRBV5-1	TRBJ2-1	.	few	CASSPTGLNEQFF	TGCGCCAGCAGCCCGACAGGACTGAATGAGCAGTTCTTC
TRBV9	TRBJ1-1	.	.	CASSVGRGVRTEAFF	TGTGCCAGCAGCGTTGGGAGGGGGGTGAGAACTGAAGCTTTCTTT
TRBV29-1	TRBJ2-1	TRBD2	.	CSVTGLAGDVSYNEQFF	TGCAGCGTTACGGGACTAGCGGGAGACGTCTCCTACAATGAGCAGTTCTTC
TRBV18	TRBJ1-4	TRBD1	.	CASSGQGEKEKLFF	TGTGCCAGCTCAGGACAGGGGGAGAAGGAAAAACTGTTTTTT
TRBV18	TRBJ1-1	.	.	CASSGVINTEAFF	TGTGCCAGCTCAGGGGTTATAAACACTGAAGCTTTCTTT
TRBV12-5	TRBJ2-7	.	.	CASGFGPSSYEQYF	TGTGCCAGTGGTTTCGGACCGAGCTCCTACGAGCAGTACTTC
TRBV18	TRBJ1-1	.	.	CASSPPPSAGMNTEAFF	TGTGCCAGCTCACCACCCCCGTCAGCAGGCATGAACACTGAAGCTTTCTTT
TRBV6-5	TRBJ1-5	TRBD1	.	CASSYSGTGGNQPQHF	TGTGCCAGCAGTTACTCCGGGACAGGTGGCAATCAGCCCCAGCATTTT
TRBV2	TRBJ1-5	.	.	CASSAGFQPQHF	TGTGCCAGCAGTGCGGGGTTTCAGCCCCAGCATTTT
TRBV18	TRBJ2-6	TRBD1	.	CASSNRDSSSGANVLTF	TGTGCCAGCTCAAATCGGGACAGCAGCTCTGGGGCCAACGTCCTGACTTTC
TRBV7-9	TRBJ2-7	.	.	CASSHITGDLSYEQYF	TGTGCCAGCAGCCACATCACGGGAGACCTCTCCTACGAGCAGTACTTC
TRBV9	TRBJ1-1	.	.	CASSVADLTEAFF	TGTGCCAGCAGCGTAGCGGACCTGACTGAAGCTTTCTTT
TRBV9	TRBJ2-6	.	.	CASSVDGVGANVLTF	TGTGCCAGCAGCGTAGACGGGGTTGGGGCCAACGTCCTGACTTTC
TRBV4-2	TRBJ1-5	.	.	CASSQEGLPQPQHF	TGTGCCAGCAGCCAAGAAGGGCTTCCCCAGCCCCAGCATTTT
TRBV27	TRBJ2-7	.	.	CASSLTGASYEQYF	TGTGCCAGCAGTTTAACGGGGGCTTCCTACGAGCAGTACTTC
TRBV21-1	TRBJ2-2	.	.	CASSKELLNTGELFF	TGTGCCAGCAGCAAGGAACTCTTGAACACCGGGGAGCTGTTTTTT
TRBV6-6	TRBJ2-1	.	once	CASNDEQFF	TGTGCCAGTAACGATGAGCAGTTCTTC
TRBV10-2	TRBJ2-7	TRBD2	.	CASRTSGPSEQYF	TGCGCCAGCCGGACTAGCGGCCCCTCCGAGCAGTACTTC
TRBV7-9	TRBJ2-1	.	.	CASSLRESSYNEQFF	TGTGCCAGCAGCTTGCGCGAGAGCTCCTACAATGAGCAGTTCTTC
TRBV19	TRBJ2-7	.	.	CASRAAAWGLYEQYF	TGTGCCAGTAGGGCAGCTGCGTGGGGGCTTTACGAGCAGTACTTC
TRBV6-5	TRBJ2-5	.	.	CASRRTVQETQYF	TGTGCCAGCAGGCGGACAGTCCAAGAGACCCAGTACTTC
TRBV9	TRBJ2-1	TRBD2	.	CASSEKTSGAYNEQFF	TGTGCCAGCAGCGAGAAGACTAGCGGTGCCTACAATGAGCAGTTCTTC
TRBV7-2	TRBJ2-2	.	.	CASSFSASGRITGELFF	TGTGCCAGCAGCTTTTCCGCCAGCGGGCGGATTACCGGGGAGCTGTTTTTT
TRBV28	TRBJ1-6	.	.	CASKGGFRDSGHF	TGTGCCAGCAAAGGGGGGTTCCGGGACTCCGGTCACTTT
TRBV9	TRBJ2-2	.	.	CASSVNQGPSNTGELFF	TGTGCCAGCAGCGTAAATCAGGGGCCTTCGAACACCGGGGAGCTGTTTTTT
TRBV11-3	TRBJ2-2	.	.	CASNQGGTGELFF	TGTGCCAGCAACCAGGGGGGGACCGGGGAGCTGTTTTTT
TRBV19	TRBJ1-2	.	.	CASSIVRSDIYGYTF	TGTGCCAGTAGTATTGTAAGGAGTGACATCTATGGCTACACCTTC
TRBV6-5	TRBJ2-4	TRBD2	.	CASSKTSGKVVLYF	TGTGCCAGCAGTAAAACTAGCGGGAAGGTGGTTTTGTACTTC
TRBV28	TRBJ1-6	.	.	CASSFFELDSPLHF	TGTGCCAGCAGCTTTTTCGAATTGGATTCACCCCTCCACTTT
TRBV5-1	TRBJ1-5	TRBD1	.	CASSLQGVSNQPQHF	TGCGCCAGCAGCCTACAGGGGGTTAGCAATCAGCCCCAGCATTTT
TRBV25-1	TRBJ2-7	.	.	CASSDFYEQYF	TGTGCCAGCAGTGATTTCTACGAGCAGTACTTC
TRBV7-8	TRBJ2-1	.	few	CASSQGTLGVF	TGTGCCAGCAGCCAGGGCACCCTTGGGGTCTTC
TRBV6-4	TRBJ1-5	.	.	CASSHLGWDPQPQHF	TGTGCCAGCAGCCACCTAGGGTGGGACCCTCAGCCCCAGCATTTT
TRBV5-1	TRBJ1-5	.	.	CASSPEGVNQPQHF	TGCGCCAGCAGCCCGGAGGGGGTTAATCAGCCCCAGCATTTT
TRBV30	TRBJ2-7	TRBD1	.	CAWSIGQGAGYEQYF	TGTGCCTGGAGTATAGGACAGGGGGCTGGCTACGAGCAGTACTTC
TRBV11-1	TRBJ2-1	.	.	CASSLSLLAGPYNEQFF	TGTGCCAGCAGCTTAAGTCTGTTGGCGGGACCCTACAATGAGCAGTTCTTC
TRBV6-8	TRBJ1-1	.	few	CAIGEPEAFF	TGTGCCATAGGCGAGCCTGAAGCTTTCTTT
TRBV7-6	TRBJ2-7	.	.	CASSQSGYTSYEQYF	TGTGCCAGCAGCCAAAGCGGATACACCTCCTACGAGCAGTACTTC
TRBV5-1	TRBJ2-5	TRBD1	once	CASSPGQGVAETQYF	TGCGCCAGCAGCCCGGGACAGGGGGTAGCCGAGACCCAGTACTTC
TRBV10-2	TRBJ2-7	.	.	CASSNPGRPSYEQYF	TGCGCCAGCTCAAACCCGGGACGCCCCTCCTACGAGCAGTACTTC
TRBV28	TRBJ2-7	TRBD1	once	CASSLLGRGYEQYF	TGTGCCAGCAGTTTATTGGGCAGGGGGTACGAGCAGTACTTC
TRBV7-9	TRBJ2-7	TRBD1	once	CASSAAGTGAHEQYF	TGTGCCAGCAGCGCCGCCGGGACAGGGGCCCACGAGCAGTACTTC
TRBV19	TRBJ1-4	.	.	CASSIEAGTATNEKLFF	TGTGCCAGTAGTATAGAAGCAGGAACTGCAACTAATGAAAAACTGTTTTTT
TRBV5-1	TRBJ1-2	TRBD1	.	CASSQGQGLGYTF	TGCGCCAGCAGCCAGGGACAGGGTTTAGGCTACACCTTC
TRBV28	TRBJ2-3	TRBD2	.	CASSSGLAGGRDTQYF	TGTGCCAGCAGCTCCGGGCTAGCGGGGGGCAGAGATACGCAGTATTTT
TRBV2	TRBJ1-1	.	.	CASFGGYTEAFF	TGTGCCAGCTTCGGGGGGTACACTGAAGCTTTCTTT
TRBV28	TRBJ2-7	.	.	CASRDEAYEQYF	TGTGCCAGCCGGGACGAAGCCTACGAGCAGTACTTC
TRBV19	TRBJ2-5	TRBD2	few	CASSSGEGGSQGAQYF	TGTGCCAGTAGTTCTGGAGAGGGAGGGTCCCAAGGGGCCCAGTACTTC
TRBV19	TRBJ2-7	TRBD2	.	CASSPRGSGRTYEQYF	TGTGCCAGTAGTCCCCGGGGTAGCGGGAGAACCTACGAGCAGTACTTC
TRBV7-9	TRBJ1-2	.	.	CASSLGTAYGYTF	TGTGCCAGCAGCTTAGGGACAGCCTATGGCTACACCTTC
TRBV7-9	TRBJ2-1	TRBD2	.	CASSSPGLDRNEQFF	TGTGCCAGCAGCTCACCGGGACTAGACAGGAATGAGCAGTTCTTC
TRBV19	TRBJ2-7	TRBD1	.	CASMNGDRGYEQYF	TGTGCCAGTATGAACGGGGACAGGGGCTACGAGCAGTACTTC
TRBV9	TRBJ1-2	TRBD1	.	CASSTGTGTGYTF	TGTGCCAGCAGCACCGGGACAGGGACTGGCTACACCTTC
TRBV6-1	TRBJ2-5	.	.	CASTAQETQYF	TGTGCCAGCACCGCTCAAGAGACCCAGTACTTC
TRBV5-1	TRBJ2-3	.	.	CASKSAPVTDTQYF	TGCGCCAGCAAGTCAGCCCCGGTCACAGATACGCAGTATTTT